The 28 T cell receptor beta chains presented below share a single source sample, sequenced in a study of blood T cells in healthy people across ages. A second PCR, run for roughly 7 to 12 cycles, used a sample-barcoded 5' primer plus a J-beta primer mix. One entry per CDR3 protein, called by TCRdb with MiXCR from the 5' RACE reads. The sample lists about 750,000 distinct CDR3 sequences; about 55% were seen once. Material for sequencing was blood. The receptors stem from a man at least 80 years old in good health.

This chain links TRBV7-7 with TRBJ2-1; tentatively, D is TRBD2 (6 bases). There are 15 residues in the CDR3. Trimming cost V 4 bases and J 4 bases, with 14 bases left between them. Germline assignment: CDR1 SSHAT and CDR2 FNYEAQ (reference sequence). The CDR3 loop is CASSSSLGRYNEQFF. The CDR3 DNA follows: TGTGCCAGCAGCTCGAGTCTAGGGAGGTACAATGAGCAGTTCTTC. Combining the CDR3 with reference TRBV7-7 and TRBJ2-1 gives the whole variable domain GAGVSQSPRYKVTKRGQDVTLRCDPISSHATLYWYQQALGQGPEFLTYFNYEAQPDKSGLPSDRFSAERPEGSISTLTIQRTEQRDSAMYRCASSSSLGRYNEQFFGPGTRLTVL.

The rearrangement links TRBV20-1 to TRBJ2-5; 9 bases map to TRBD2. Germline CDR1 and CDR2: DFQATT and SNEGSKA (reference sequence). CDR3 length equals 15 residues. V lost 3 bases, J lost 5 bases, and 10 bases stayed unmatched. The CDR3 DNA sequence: TGCAGTGCTAGTCGTGGCGGGAGGGCAGGCGAGACCCAGTACTTC. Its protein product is CSASRGGRAGETQYF.

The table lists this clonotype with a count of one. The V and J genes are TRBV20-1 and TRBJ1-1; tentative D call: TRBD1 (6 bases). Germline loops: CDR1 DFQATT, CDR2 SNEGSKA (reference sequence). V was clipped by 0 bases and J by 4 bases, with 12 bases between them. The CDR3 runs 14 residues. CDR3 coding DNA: TGCAGTGCTAGAGATGAGGGGGTTAGCACTGAAGCTTTCTTT. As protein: CSARDEGVSTEAFF.

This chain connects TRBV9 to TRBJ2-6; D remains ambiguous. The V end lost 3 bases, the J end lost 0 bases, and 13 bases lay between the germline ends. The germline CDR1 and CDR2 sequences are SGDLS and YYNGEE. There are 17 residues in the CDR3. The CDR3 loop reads CASSADPGTSGANVLTF. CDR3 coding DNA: TGTGCCAGCAGCGCAGACCCAGGAACCTCTGGGGCCAACGTCCTGACTTTC.

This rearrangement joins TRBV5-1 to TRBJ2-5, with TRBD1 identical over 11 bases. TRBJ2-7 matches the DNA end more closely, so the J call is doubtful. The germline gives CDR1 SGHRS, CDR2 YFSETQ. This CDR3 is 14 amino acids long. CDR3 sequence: CASSPPGQGVEQYF. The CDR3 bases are TGCGCCAGCAGTCCACCGGGACAGGGGGTCGAGCAGTACTTC.

For the CDR3, the DNA is TGTGCCAGCAGCTTCTCGCAGGGCCGTAATTCACCCCTCCACTTT. It encodes CASSFSQGRNSPLHF. V gene TRBV7-2 combines with J gene TRBJ1-6, with D maybe TRBD1 (5 bases). The germline V gene encodes CDR1 SGHTA and CDR2 FQGNSA. The CDR3 contains 15 residues. V was shortened by 3 bases and J by 6 bases, with 12 bases between the two germline ends. The whole variable domain, filled in from reference TRBV7-2 and TRBJ1-6, reads GAGVSQSPSNKVTEKGKDVELRCDPISGHTALYWYRQSLGQGLEFLIYFQGNSAPDKSGLPSDRFSAERTGGSVSTLTIQRTQQEDSAVYLCASSFSQGRNSPLHFGNGTRLTVT.

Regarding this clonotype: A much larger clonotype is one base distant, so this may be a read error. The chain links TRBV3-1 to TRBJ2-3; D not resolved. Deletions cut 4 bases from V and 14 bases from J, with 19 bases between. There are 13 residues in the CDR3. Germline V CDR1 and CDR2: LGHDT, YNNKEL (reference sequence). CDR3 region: CASSPDMYRYAYF. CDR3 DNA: TGTGCCAGCAGCCCGGATATGTACAGATACGCGTATTTT.

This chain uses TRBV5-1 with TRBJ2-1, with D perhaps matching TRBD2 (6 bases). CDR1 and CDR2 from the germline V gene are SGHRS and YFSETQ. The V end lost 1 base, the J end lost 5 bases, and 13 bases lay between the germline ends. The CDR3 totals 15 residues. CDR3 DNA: TGCGCCAGCAGCTTGTGGACGGGGAGGAACAATGAGCAGTTCTTC. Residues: CASSLWTGRNNEQFF.

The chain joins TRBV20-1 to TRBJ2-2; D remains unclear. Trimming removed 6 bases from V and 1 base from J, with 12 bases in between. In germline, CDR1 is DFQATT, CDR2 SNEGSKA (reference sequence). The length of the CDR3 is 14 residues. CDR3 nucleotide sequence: TGCAGTGCGCCCCCGAGTAAGAACACCGGGGAGCTGTTTTTT. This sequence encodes CSAPPSKNTGELFF.

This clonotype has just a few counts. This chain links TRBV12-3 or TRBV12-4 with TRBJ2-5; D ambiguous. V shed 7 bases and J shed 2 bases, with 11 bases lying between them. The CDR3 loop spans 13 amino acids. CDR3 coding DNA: TGTGCCAGCACTTTCGGGCGACAAGAGACCCAGTACTTC. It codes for CASTFGRQETQYF.

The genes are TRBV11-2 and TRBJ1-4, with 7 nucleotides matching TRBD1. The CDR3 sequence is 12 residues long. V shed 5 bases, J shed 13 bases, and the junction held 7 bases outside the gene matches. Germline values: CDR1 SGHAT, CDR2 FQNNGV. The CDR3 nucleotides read TGTGCCAGCAGCCCAGGGACAGCTACACTGTTTTTT. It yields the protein CASSPGTATLFF.

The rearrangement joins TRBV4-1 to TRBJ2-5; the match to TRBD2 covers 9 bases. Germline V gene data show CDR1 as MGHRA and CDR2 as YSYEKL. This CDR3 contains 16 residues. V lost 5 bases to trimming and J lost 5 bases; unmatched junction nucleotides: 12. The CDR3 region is CASSWEGTSLFETQYF. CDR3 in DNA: TGCGCCAGCAGCTGGGAGGGGACTAGCCTATTCGAGACCCAGTACTTC.

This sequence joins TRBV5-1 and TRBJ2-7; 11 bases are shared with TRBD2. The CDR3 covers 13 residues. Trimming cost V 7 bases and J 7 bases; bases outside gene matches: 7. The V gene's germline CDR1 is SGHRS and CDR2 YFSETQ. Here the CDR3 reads CASSVAGGLEQYF. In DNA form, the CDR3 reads TGCGCCAGCTCCGTAGCGGGGGGGCTTGAGCAGTACTTC.

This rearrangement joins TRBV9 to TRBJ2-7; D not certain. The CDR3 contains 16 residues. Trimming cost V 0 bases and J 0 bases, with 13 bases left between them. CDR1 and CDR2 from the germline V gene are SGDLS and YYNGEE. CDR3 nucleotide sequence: TGTGCCAGCAGCGTAGGGCCGGTCTCCTCCTCCTACGAGCAGTACTTC. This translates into CASSVGPVSSSYEQYF.

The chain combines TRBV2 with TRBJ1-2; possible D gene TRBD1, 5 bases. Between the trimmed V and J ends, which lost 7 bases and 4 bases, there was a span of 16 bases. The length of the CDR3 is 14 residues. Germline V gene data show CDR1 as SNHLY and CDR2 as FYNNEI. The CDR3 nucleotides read TGTGCCAGCACCCCACTCGGGGGAGGCTATGGCTACACCTTC. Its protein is CASTPLGGGYGYTF.

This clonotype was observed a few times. The CDR3 nucleotides are TGCGCCAGCGGGATAGCGGCCCCCTACAATGAGCAGTTCTTC. The encoded protein is CASGIAAPYNEQFF. The V and J genes are TRBV5-1 and TRBJ2-1; possible D gene TRBD2, 6 bases. The V gene's germline CDR1 is SGHRS and CDR2 YFSETQ. Between the trimmed V and J ends, which lost 7 bases and 2 bases, there was a span of 13 bases. CDR3 size: 14 residues.

CDR3 sequence (DNA): TGCGCCAGCAGCCTGTACAGGGGGGAGGGCACTGAAGCTTTCTTT. It codes for CASSLYRGEGTEAFF. This chain connects TRBV5-1 to TRBJ1-1; the match to TRBD1 covers 8 bases. CDR3 length: 15 amino acids. The germline V gene has CDR1 SGHRS and CDR2 YFSETQ. With V trimmed by 4 bases and J by 4 bases, 9 bases remained unmatched.

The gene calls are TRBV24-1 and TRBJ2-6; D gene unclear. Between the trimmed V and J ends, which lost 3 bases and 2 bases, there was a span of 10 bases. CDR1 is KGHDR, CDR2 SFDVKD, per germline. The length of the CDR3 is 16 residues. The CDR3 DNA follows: TGTGCCACCAGTGATGCCCAGACCCCTGGGGCCAACGTCCTGACTTTC. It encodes CATSDAQTPGANVLTF.

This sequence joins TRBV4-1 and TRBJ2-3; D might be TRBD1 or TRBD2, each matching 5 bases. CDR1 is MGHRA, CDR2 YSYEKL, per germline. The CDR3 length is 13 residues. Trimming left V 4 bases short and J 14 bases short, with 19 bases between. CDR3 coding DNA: TGCGCCAGCAGCCCTCCCCGGGGCAGATACGCGTATTTT. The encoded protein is CASSPPRGRYAYF.

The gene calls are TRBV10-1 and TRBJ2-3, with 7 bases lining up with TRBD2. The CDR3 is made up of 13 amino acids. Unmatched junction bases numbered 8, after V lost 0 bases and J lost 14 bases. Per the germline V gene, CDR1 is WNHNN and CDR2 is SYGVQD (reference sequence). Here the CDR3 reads CASSESKAGRAYF. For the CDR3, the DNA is TGCGCCAGCAGTGAGTCCAAAGCGGGACGGGCGTATTTT.

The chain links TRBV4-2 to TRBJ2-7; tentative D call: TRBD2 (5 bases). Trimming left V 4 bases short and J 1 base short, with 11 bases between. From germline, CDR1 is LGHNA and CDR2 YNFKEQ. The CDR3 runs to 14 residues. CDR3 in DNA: TGTGCCAGCAGCCGAGCGGAGAAGTCCTACGAGCAGTACTTC. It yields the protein CASSRAEKSYEQYF.

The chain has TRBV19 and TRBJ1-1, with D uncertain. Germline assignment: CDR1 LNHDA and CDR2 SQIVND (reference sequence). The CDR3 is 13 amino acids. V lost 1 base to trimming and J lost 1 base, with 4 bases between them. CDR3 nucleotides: TGTGCCAGTAGTATAGCCCAGAACACTGAAGCTTTCTTT. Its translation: CASSIAQNTEAFF.

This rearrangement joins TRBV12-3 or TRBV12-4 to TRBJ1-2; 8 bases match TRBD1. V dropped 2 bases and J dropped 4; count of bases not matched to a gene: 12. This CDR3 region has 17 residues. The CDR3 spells CASSLFTGGRTSYGYTF. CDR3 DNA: TGTGCCAGCAGTTTATTTACAGGGGGTAGAACTTCCTATGGCTACACCTTC.

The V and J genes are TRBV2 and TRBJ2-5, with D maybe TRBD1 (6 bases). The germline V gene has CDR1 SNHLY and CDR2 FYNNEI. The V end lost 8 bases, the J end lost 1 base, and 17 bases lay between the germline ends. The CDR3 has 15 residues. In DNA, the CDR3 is TGTGCCAGCGACTATACAGGGCGGACCCAAGAGACCCAGTACTTC. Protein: CASDYTGRTQETQYF.

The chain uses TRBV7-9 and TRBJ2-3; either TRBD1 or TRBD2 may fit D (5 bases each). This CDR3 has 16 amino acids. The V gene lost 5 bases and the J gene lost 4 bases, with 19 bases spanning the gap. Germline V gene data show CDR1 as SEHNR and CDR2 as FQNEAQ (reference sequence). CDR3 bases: TGTGCCAGCAGCCATGGGACGGCCCCGGGTGCAGATACGCAGTATTTT. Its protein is CASSHGTAPGADTQYF.

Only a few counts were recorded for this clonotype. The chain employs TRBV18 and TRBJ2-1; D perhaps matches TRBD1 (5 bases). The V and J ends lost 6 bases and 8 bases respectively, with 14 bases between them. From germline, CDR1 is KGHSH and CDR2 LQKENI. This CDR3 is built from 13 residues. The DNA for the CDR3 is TGTGCCAGCTCGTCAGGGTTGACAGATGAGCAGTTCTTC. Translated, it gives CASSSGLTDEQFF.

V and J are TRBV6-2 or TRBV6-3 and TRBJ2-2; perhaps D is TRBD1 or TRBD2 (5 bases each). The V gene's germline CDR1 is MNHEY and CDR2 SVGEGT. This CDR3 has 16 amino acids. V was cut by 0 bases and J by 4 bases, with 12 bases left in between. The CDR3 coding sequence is TGTGCCAGCAGTTACTCCCTTGGGACGGGCACCGGGGAGCTGTTTTTT. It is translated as CASSYSLGTGTGELFF.

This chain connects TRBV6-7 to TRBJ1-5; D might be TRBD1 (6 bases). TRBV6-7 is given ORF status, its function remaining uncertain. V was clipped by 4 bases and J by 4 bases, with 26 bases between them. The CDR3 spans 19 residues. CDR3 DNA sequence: TGTGCCAGCAGTTGCTCGGTACAGGGTGGCTCCTTTTGGAATCAGCCCCAGCATTTT. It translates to CASSCSVQGGSFWNQPQHF.